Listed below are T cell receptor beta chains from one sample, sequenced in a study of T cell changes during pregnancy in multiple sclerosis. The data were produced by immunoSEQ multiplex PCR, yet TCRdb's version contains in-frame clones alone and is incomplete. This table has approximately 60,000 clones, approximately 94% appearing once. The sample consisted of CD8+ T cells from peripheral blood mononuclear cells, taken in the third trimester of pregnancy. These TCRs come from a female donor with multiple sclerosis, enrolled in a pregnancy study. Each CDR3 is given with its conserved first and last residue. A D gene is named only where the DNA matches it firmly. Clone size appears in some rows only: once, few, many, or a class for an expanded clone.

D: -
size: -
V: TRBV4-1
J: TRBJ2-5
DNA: TGCGCCAGCAGCCAAGACGGGGAAGAGACCCAGTACTTC
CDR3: CASSQDGEETQYF

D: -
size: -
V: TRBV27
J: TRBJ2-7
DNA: TGTGCCAGCAGTCTCGGGAGAGGCTACGAGCAGTACTTC
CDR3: CASSLGRGYEQYF

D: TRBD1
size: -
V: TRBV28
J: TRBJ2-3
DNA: TGTGCCAGCAGTTTATACCAGGGGGCATCCAGAGATACGCAGTATTTT
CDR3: CASSLYQGASRDTQYF

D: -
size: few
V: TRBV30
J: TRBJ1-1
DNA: TGTGCCTGGAGACGGGAAACTGAAGCTTTCTTT
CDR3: CAWRRETEAFF

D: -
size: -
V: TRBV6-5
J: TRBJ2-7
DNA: TGTGCCAGCAGTTATGAAGGGAGCTCCTACGAGCAGTACTTC
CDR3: CASSYEGSSYEQYF

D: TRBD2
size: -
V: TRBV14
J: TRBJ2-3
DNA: TGTGCCAGCAGTGCGACCACCTCGCCCAGGCGGGAGTTTACAGATACGCAGTATTTT
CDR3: CASSATTSPRREFTDTQYF

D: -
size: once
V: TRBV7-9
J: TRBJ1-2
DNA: TGTGCCAGCAGCCCCGCCCCGGCCCGGGATAACTATGGCTACACCTTC
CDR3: CASSPAPARDNYGYTF

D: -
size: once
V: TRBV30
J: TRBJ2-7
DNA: TGTGCCTGGAGTCAGGGGCTATACGAGCAGTACTTC
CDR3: CAWSQGLYEQYF

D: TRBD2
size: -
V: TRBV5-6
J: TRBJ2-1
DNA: TGTGCCAGCAGCCTCGCTGCTAGCGGGAATGGTGAGCAGTTCTTC
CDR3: CASSLAASGNGEQFF

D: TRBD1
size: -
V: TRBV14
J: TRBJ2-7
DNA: TGTGCCAGCAGCACTCAAAGACAGGGGGCGGGTGAGCAGTACTTC
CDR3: CASSTQRQGAGEQYF

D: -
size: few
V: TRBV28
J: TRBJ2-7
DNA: TGTGCCAGCAGTTATCTATTCCCCCCCGCCTACGAGCAGTACTTC
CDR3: CASSYLFPPAYEQYF

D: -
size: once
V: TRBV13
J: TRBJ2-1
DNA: TGTGCCAGCAGCCATCAAAACAATGAGCAGTTCTTC
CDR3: CASSHQNNEQFF

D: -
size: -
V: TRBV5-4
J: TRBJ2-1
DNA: TGTGCCAGCGGCCTAGCACTCTACAATGAGCAGTTCTTC
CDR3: CASGLALYNEQFF

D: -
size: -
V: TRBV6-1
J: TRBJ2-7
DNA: TGTGCCAGCAGGGACCAGGGGGGATCCTACGAGCAGTACTTC
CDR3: CASRDQGGSYEQYF

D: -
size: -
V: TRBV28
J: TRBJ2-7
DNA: TGTGCCAGCAGCCTCAGGAGCGGCGAGCAGTACTTC
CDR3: CASSLRSGEQYF

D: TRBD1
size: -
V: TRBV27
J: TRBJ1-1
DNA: TGTGCCAGCAGTCACCCCGGGACAGGGAACACTGAAGCTTTCTTT
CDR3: CASSHPGTGNTEAFF

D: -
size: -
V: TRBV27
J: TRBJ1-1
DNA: TGTGCCAGCAGTTTTACAGAATCCGCTGAAGCTTTCTTT
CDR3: CASSFTESAEAFF